This T cell receptor beta chain was retrieved from a study of Ad26.COV2.S vaccination and SARS-CoV-2 variants. Documented treatment: roughly 19 received Ad26.COV2.S at low or high dose, single or two shots; about 5 received placebo; per-sample allocation not given. Day 63 after the first injection of vaccine or placebo was the sampling time. The method was immunoSEQ multiplex PCR; TCRdb's version includes in-frame clones alone and lacks a portion of them. The sample contains 300,000 to 400,000 clones, 88% of which appear only once. Germline V gene lookup returns CDR1 MNHEY and CDR2 SVGAGI. With 5 bases removed from V and 4 bases from J, the gap between germline ends came to 10 bases. The CDR3 has 13 residues.

This TCR was sampled from a person aged 18-60 years who received the Ad26.COV2.S COVID-19 vaccine or a placebo. Source: peripheral blood, taken in a trial of Ad26.COV2.S vaccine versus placebo. The chain recombines TRBV6-5 with TRBJ2-3; a weak D match, TRBD2 (6 bases). The CDR3 is CASSRDSSDTQYF. For the CDR3, the DNA is TGTGCCAGCAGTCGGGACTCCTCAGATACGCAGTATTTT.